This T cell receptor beta chain was obtained from a study of technical replicates of blood from several donors. V gave up 2 bases and J gave up 6 bases; unmatched junction bases: 5. The CDR3 covers 14 residues. Germline CDR1 is SGHVS and CDR2 is FNYEAQ. Some clones are missing from TCRdb's copy, which holds only in-frame ones; the method was immunoSEQ multiplex PCR. The top ten clones hold approximately 0.18% of a sample with some 71,000 clones, 95% to 98% of them seen once. The sequenced sample was T cells isolated from PBMCs. The sequence came from a human donor in good health. The V call is TRBV7-6, the J call TRBJ2-3, with 7 bases lining up with TRBD2. The CDR3 DNA follows: TGTGCCAGCAGCTTACTAGCGGCTCCCGATACGCAGTATTTT. Translation: CASSLLAAPDTQYF.